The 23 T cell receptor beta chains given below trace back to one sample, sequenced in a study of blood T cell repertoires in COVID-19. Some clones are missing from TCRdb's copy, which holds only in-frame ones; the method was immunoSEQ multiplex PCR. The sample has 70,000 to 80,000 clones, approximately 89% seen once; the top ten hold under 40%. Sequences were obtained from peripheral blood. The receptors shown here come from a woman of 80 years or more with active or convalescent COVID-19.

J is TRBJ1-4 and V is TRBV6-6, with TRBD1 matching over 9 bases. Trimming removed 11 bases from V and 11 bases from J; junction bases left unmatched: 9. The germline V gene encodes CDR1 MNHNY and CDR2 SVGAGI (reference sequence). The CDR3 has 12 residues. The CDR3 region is CACGTGRIKLFF. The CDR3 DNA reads TGTGCCTGCGGGACAGGGAGGATCAAACTGTTTTTT.

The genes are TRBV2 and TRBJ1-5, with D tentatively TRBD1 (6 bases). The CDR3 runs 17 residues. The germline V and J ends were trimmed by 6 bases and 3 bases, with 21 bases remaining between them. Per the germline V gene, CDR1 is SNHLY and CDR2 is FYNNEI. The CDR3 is CASSESRGAGFNQPQHF. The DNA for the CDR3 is TGTGCCAGCAGCGAAAGCCGGGGGGCCGGCTTCAATCAGCCCCAGCATTTT.

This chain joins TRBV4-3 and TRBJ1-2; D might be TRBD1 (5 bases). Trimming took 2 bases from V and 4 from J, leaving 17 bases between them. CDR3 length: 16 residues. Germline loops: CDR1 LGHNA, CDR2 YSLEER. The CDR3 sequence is CASSQTLGQWVYGYTF. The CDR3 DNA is TGCGCCAGCAGCCAAACCCTGGGGCAGTGGGTCTATGGCTACACCTTC.

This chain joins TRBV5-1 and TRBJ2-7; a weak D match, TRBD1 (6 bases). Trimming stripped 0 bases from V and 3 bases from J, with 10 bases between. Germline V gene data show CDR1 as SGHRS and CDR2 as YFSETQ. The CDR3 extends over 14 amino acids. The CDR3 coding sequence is TGCGCCAGCAGCTTGGCTTCAGGGGACTACGAGCAGTACTTC. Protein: CASSLASGDYEQYF.

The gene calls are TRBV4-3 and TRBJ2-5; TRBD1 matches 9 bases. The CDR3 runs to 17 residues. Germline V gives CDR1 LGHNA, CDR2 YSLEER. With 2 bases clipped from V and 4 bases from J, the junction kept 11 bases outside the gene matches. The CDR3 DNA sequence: TGCGCCAGCAGCCAATCTGCCGGGGGACAGGGCTTAGAGACCCAGTACTTC. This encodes CASSQSAGGQGLETQYF.

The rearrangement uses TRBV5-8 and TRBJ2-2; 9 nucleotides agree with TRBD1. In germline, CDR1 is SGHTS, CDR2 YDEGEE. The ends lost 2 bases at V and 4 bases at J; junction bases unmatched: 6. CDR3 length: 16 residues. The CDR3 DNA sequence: TGTGCCAGCAGCTTTTACCGGGACAGGGCCACCGGGGAGCTGTTTTTT. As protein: CASSFYRDRATGELFF.

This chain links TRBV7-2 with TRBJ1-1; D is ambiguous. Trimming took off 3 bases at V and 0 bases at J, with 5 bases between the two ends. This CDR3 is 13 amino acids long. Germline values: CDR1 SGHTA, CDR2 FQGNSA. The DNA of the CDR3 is TGTGCCAGCAGCTTGCGGATGAACACTGAAGCTTTCTTT. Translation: CASSLRMNTEAFF.

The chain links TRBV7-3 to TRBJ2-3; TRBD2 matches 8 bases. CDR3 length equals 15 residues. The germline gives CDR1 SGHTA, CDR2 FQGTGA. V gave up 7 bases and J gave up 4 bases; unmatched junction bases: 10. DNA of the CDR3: TGTGCCAGCACTTCCAGCGGGGGAATTGCAGATACGCAGTATTTT. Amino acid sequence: CASTSSGGIADTQYF. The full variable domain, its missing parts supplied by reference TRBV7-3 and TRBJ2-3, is GAGVSQTPSNKVTEKGKYVELRCDPISGHTALYWYRQSLGQGPEFLIYFQGTGAADDSGLPNDRFFAVRPEGSVSTLKIQRTERGDSAVYLCASTSSGGIADTQYFGPGTRLTVL.

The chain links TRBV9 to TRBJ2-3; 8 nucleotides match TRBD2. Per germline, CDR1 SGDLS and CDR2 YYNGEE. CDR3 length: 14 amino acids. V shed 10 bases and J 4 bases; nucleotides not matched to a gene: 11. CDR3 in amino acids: CASGGAFAPDTQYF. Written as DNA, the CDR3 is TGTGCCTCGGGGGGGGCATTCGCCCCAGATACGCAGTATTTT.

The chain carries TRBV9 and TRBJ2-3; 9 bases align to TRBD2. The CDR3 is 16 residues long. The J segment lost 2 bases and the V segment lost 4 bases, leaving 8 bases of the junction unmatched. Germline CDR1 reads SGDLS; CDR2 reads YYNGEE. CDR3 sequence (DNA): TGTGCCAGCAGCTCTACCGCGGGGGGGGCCACAGATACGCAGTATTTT. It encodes CASSSTAGGATDTQYF.

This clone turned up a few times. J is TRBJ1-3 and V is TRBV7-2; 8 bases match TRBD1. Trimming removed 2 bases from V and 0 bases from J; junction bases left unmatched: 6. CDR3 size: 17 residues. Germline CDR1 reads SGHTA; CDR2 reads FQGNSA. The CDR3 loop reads CASSLYGQGGSGNTIYF. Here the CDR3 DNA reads TGTGCCAGCAGCTTATACGGACAGGGTGGCTCTGGAAACACCATATATTTT.

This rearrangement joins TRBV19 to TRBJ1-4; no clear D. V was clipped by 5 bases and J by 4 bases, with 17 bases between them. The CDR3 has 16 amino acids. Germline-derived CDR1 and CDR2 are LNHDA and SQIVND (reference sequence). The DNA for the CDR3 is TGTGCCAGTAGTCCCGGCGCGCGAGGGAATAATGAAAAACTGTTTTTT. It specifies CASSPGARGNNEKLFF. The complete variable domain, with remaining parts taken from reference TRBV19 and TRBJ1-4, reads DGGITQSPKYLFRKEGQNVTLSCEQNLNHDAMYWYRQDPGQGLRLIYYSQIVNDFQKGDIAEGYSVSREKKESFPLTVTSAQKNPTAFYLCASSPGARGNNEKLFFGSGTQLSVL.

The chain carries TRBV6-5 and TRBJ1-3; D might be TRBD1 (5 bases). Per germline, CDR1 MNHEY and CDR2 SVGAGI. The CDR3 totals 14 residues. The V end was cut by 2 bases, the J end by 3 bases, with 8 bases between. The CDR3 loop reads CASSYGGGGNTIYF. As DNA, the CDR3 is TGTGCCAGCAGTTACGGGGGGGGTGGAAACACCATATATTTT.

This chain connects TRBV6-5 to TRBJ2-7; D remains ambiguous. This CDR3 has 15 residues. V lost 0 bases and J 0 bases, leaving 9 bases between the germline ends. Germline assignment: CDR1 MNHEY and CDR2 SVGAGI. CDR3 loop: CASSYSFQYSYEQYF. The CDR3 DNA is TGTGCCAGCAGTTACTCGTTTCAGTACTCCTACGAGCAGTACTTC.

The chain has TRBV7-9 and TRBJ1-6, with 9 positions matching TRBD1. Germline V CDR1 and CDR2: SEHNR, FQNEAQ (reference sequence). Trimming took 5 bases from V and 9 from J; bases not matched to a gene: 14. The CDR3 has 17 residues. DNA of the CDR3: TGTGCCAGCAGCCTAGGTGGGGACAGGGTCTTTCGTTCACCCCTCCACTTT. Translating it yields CASSLGGDRVFRSPLHF. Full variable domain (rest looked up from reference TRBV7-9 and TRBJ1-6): DTGVSQNPRHKITKRGQNVTFRCDPISEHNRLYWYRQTLGQGPEFLTYFQNEAQLEKSRLLSDRFSAERPKGSFSTLEIQRTEQGDSAMYLCASSLGGDRVFRSPLHFGNGTRLTVT.

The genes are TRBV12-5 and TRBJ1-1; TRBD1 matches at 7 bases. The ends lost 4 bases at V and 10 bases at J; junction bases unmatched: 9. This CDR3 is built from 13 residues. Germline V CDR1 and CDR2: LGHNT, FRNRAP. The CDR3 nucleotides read TGTGCTAGTGGTTCCTCGGACAGGACCGGAGCTTTCTTT. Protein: CASGSSDRTGAFF.

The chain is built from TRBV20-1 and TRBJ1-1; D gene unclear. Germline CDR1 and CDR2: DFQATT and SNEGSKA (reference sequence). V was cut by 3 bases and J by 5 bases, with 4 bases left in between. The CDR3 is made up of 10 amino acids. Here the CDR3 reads CSARRTEAFF. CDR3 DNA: TGCAGTGCTAGGCGGACTGAAGCTTTCTTT.

CDR3 residues: CASSYGGTVDYGYTF. As DNA, the CDR3 is TGTGCCAGCAGTTACGGGGGCACGGTCGACTATGGCTACACCTTC. V gene TRBV6-5 combines with J gene TRBJ1-2; D is possibly TRBD1 (6 bases). V lost 2 bases to trimming and J lost 3 bases, with 13 bases between them. CDR1 is MNHEY, CDR2 SVGAGI, per germline. This CDR3 is built from 15 residues.

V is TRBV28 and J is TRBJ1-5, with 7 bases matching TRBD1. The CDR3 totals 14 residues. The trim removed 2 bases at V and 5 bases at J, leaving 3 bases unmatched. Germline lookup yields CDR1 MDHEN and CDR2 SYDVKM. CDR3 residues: CASSLGTDYQPQHF. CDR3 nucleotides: TGTGCCAGCAGTTTAGGGACAGACTATCAGCCCCAGCATTTT.

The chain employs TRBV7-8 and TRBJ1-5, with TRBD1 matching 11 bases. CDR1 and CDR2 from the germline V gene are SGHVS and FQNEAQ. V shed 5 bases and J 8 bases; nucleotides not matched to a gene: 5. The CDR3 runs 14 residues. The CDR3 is CASSVGQGVEPQHF. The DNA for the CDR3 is TGTGCCAGCAGCGTGGGACAGGGGGTTGAGCCCCAGCATTTT.

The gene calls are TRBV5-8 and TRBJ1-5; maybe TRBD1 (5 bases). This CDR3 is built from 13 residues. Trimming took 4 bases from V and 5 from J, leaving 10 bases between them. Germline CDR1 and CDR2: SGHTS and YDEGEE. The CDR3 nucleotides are TGTGCCAGCAGCATGACCAGGGATCAGCCCCAGCATTTT. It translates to CASSMTRDQPQHF.

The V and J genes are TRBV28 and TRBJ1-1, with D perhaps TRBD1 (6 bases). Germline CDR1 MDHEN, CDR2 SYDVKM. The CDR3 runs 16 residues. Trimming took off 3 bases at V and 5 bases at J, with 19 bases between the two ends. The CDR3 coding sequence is TGTGCCAGCAGTTTCACTCCCGGGCAGGGGAAGACTGAAGCTTTCTTT. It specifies CASSFTPGQGKTEAFF.

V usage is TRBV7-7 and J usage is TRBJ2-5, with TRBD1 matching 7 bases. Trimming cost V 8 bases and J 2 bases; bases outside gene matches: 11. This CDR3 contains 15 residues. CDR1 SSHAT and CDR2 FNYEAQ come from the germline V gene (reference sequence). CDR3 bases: TGTGCCAGCTCACAATCCGGGACAGCGCAAGAGACCCAGTACTTC. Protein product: CASSQSGTAQETQYF.